This T cell receptor beta chain derives from a study of blood T cell repertoires in COVID-19. Germline CDR1 reads SGHTA; CDR2 reads FQGTGA. With 5 bases clipped from V and 3 bases from J, the junction kept 12 bases outside the gene matches. CDR3 length: 18 amino acids. Profiled with immunoSEQ multiplex PCR; TCRdb holds only in-frame clones, not every one. The top ten clones hold roughly 5% of a sample with some 210,000 clones, about nine tenths of them seen once. The sequence was obtained from a woman aged 35 to 49 with acute or convalescent COVID-19. The chain has TRBV7-3 and TRBJ2-2, with 10 bases lining up with TRBD2. Source material: peripheral blood. The CDR3 loop reads CASSQTGLAGEYTGELFF. The DNA of the CDR3 is TGTGCCAGCAGCCAAACGGGGCTAGCGGGGGAGTACACCGGGGAGCTGTTTTTT.